Below, 19 T cell receptor beta chains from the same sample are listed, as sequenced in a study of T cell responses to AZD1222 COVID-19 vaccine. Some clones are missing from TCRdb's copy, which holds only in-frame ones; the method was immunoSEQ multiplex PCR. The data show 80,000 to 130,000 clones, around nine tenths seen once. The input for sequencing was peripheral blood, taken on day 0 of AZD1222 vaccination. The receptors derive from an adult in good health.

This rearrangement joins TRBV7-9 to TRBJ2-7; 7 positions agree with TRBD1. The ends lost 8 bases at V and 2 bases at J; junction bases unmatched: 12. The CDR3 spans 15 residues. Germline V lookup: CDR1 SEHNR, CDR2 FQNEAQ (reference sequence). The CDR3 bases are TGTGCCAGCCCCGCTACGGGACAGATAGCCTACGAGCAGTACTTC. Translated, it gives CASPATGQIAYEQYF.

The rearrangement uses TRBV29-1 and TRBJ2-1, with 8 bases that match TRBD1. The CDR3 runs 11 residues. Germline-derived CDR1 and CDR2 are SQVTM and ANQGSEA. Trimming removed 7 bases from V and 9 bases from J; junction bases left unmatched: 5. CDR3 bases: TGCAGCGGGACAGGGATAGGTGAGCAGTTCTTC. Residues: CSGTGIGEQFF.

This chain links TRBV15 with TRBJ1-4; perhaps TRBD1 as D (5 bases). The CDR3 sequence is 14 residues long. V lost 3 bases to trimming and J lost 0 bases, with 5 bases between them. CDR1 LNHNV and CDR2 YYDKDF come from the germline V gene (reference sequence). CDR3 bases: TGTGCCACCAGCAGGGGGGCAACTAATGAAAAACTGTTTTTT. Its translation: CATSRGATNEKLFF.

The sample holds one count of this clone. The CDR3 spells CASSFPTRDTEAFF. The CDR3 DNA is TGTGCCAGCAGCTTTCCGACCAGGGACACTGAAGCTTTCTTT. This chain uses TRBV7-6 with TRBJ1-1; the D gene is possibly TRBD1 (5 bases). V shed 3 bases and J shed 3 bases, with 11 bases lying between them. This CDR3 is 14 amino acids long. Per the germline V gene, CDR1 is SGHVS and CDR2 is FNYEAQ.

V gene TRBV28 combines with J gene TRBJ1-2, with TRBD1 matching 7 bases. Per germline, CDR1 MDHEN and CDR2 SYDVKM. This CDR3 is 14 amino acids long. The junction had 8 bases not matched to a gene; V was cut back by 6 bases and J by 4 bases. The CDR3 sequence: CASRSQTGSYGYTF. In DNA, the CDR3 is TGTGCCAGCAGATCCCAGACAGGGAGCTATGGCTACACCTTC.

The V gene is TRBV14, the J gene TRBJ2-3, with D maybe TRBD2 (5 bases). Germline V gene data show CDR1 as SGHDN and CDR2 as FVKESK. The CDR3 has 13 residues. Deletions cut 10 bases from V and 3 bases from J, with 14 bases between. As DNA, the CDR3 is TGTGCCACCGCACGGGGTAGAACAGATACGCAGTATTTT. Translating it yields CATARGRTDTQYF.

CDR3 in DNA: TGCGCCAGCAGCTTGGGCCTTGCTGGTAATGAAAAACTGTTTTTT. Its protein product is CASSLGLAGNEKLFF. J is TRBJ1-4 and V is TRBV5-1; D remains unclear. This CDR3 spans 15 amino acids. Germline V gene sequence: CDR1 SGHRS, CDR2 YFSETQ. The germline V and J ends were trimmed by 0 bases and 4 bases, with 10 bases remaining between them. Using reference TRBV5-1 and TRBJ1-4 for the parts outside the CDR3, the full variable domain is KAGVTQTPRYLIKTRGQQVTLSCSPISGHRSVSWYQQTPGQGLQFLFEYFSETQRNKGNFPGRFSGRQFSNSRSEMNVSTLELGDSALYLCASSLGLAGNEKLFFGSGTQLSVL.

CDR3 sequence (DNA): TGTGCCAGCAGTCCCCGGGACAGGGGCTATGGCTACACCTTC. Translation: CASSPRDRGYGYTF. The chain carries TRBV27 and TRBJ1-2, with TRBD1 matching over 10 bases. There are 14 residues in the CDR3. V shed 5 bases, J shed 4 bases, and the junction held 4 bases outside the gene matches. Germline lookup yields CDR1 MNHEY and CDR2 SMNVEV (reference sequence).

The sample holds a few counts of this clone. This rearrangement joins TRBV6-2 or TRBV6-3 to TRBJ2-1, with D perhaps TRBD1 or TRBD2 (5 bases each). The V gene lost 2 bases and the J gene lost 6 bases, with 8 bases spanning the gap. The germline gives CDR1 MNHEY, CDR2 SVGEGT. This CDR3 spans 13 amino acids. CDR3 sequence reads: CASSYGGINEQFF. In DNA, the CDR3 is TGTGCCAGCAGTTACGGGGGAATCAATGAGCAGTTCTTC.

The chain recombines TRBV7-8 with TRBJ2-7; no clear D. With 2 bases removed from V and 3 bases from J, the gap between germline ends came to 5 bases. The CDR3 totals 12 residues. The germline CDR1 and CDR2 sequences are SGHVS and FQNEAQ. The CDR3 DNA is TGTGCCAGCAGCTTAAATAGCTACGAGCAGTACTTC. Residues: CASSLNSYEQYF.

The chain is built from TRBV18 and TRBJ1-2, with TRBD1 identical over 7 bases. Germline CDR1 KGHSH, CDR2 LQKENI. The CDR3 has 16 residues. J was trimmed by 2 bases and V by 6 bases; bases with no gene match: 12. The CDR3 DNA is TGTGCCAGCTCTCCCGGTGTAAGGGGGCTGAACTATGGCTACACCTTC. Its translation: CASSPGVRGLNYGYTF.

The rearrangement joins TRBV5-1 to TRBJ1-2, with D possibly TRBD1 on 6 matching bases. Trimming stripped 0 bases from V and 9 bases from J, with 12 bases between. Germline V gives CDR1 SGHRS, CDR2 YFSETQ. The CDR3 extends over 13 amino acids. The chain's CDR3 is CASSLDGQSSYTF. The CDR3 DNA follows: TGCGCCAGCAGCTTGGATGGACAGAGCAGCTACACCTTC.

The rearrangement links TRBV5-4 to TRBJ2-3; 9 nucleotides align to TRBD2. This CDR3 region has 15 residues. The ends lost 6 bases at V and 4 bases at J; junction bases unmatched: 9. In germline, CDR1 is SGHNT, CDR2 YYREEE (reference sequence). The CDR3, as DNA: TGTGCCAGCACACTTAGCGGGGGTCGACCAGATACGCAGTATTTT. This sequence encodes CASTLSGGRPDTQYF.

J is TRBJ1-6 and V is TRBV3-1 (or the pseudogene TRBV3-2); no clear D. Trimming removed 1 base at V and 10 bases at J, with 11 bases between. The CDR3 spans 14 residues. Germline V gives CDR1 LGHDT, CDR2 YNNKEL (reference sequence). For the CDR3, the DNA is TGTGCCAGCAGCCAAGGGCGAAGTTGGTCACCCCTCCACTTT. This gives the protein CASSQGRSWSPLHF.

The chain is built from TRBV7-6 and TRBJ1-3; tentative D call: TRBD1 (5 bases). V was clipped by 5 bases and J by 0 bases, with 14 bases between them. This CDR3 is built from 16 residues. Germline V gene data show CDR1 as SGHVS and CDR2 as FNYEAQ. The CDR3 bases are TGTGCCAGCAGCCCAATCGCAGGGAGCTCTGGAAACACCATATATTTT. Amino acid sequence: CASSPIAGSSGNTIYF.

The chain joins TRBV10-3 to TRBJ1-5; 8 bases map to TRBD1. The CDR3 is made up of 14 amino acids. The ends lost 8 bases at V and 3 bases at J; junction bases unmatched: 6. Germline loops: CDR1 ENHRY, CDR2 SYGVKD. CDR3 bases: TGTGCCATCCGACAGGGGCTTAACAATCAGCCCCAGCATTTT. Protein sequence: CAIRQGLNNQPQHF.

This chain uses TRBV27 with TRBJ1-2; perhaps TRBD1 as D (5 bases). The ends were cut back, 2 bases at V and 1 base at J, with 8 bases in the middle. This CDR3 is 14 amino acids long. From germline, CDR1 is MNHEY and CDR2 SMNVEV (reference sequence). The DNA of the CDR3 is TGTGCCAGCAGTTTAGACAGCGATAACTATGGCTACACCTTC. It encodes CASSLDSDNYGYTF.

V and J are TRBV5-8 and TRBJ1-4, with 9 positions matching TRBD1. CDR1 and CDR2 (germline): SGHTS, YDEGEE. Losses at the gene ends were 5 bases for V and 9 bases for J; bases not matched to a gene: 14. The length of the CDR3 is 16 residues. The CDR3 DNA is TGTGCCAGCAGGACGCTCCGGGACAGGGACCCGCAAAAACTGTTTTTT. Translated, it gives CASRTLRDRDPQKLFF.

In this sample, this clone turned up once. An end of the junction does not agree with germline; a read error may underlie this. The rearrangement links TRBV2 to TRBJ2-7; D may be TRBD1 or TRBD2 (5 bases each). The CDR3 sequence is 11 residues long. The germline V gene encodes CDR1 SNHLY and CDR2 FYNNEI. Here the CDR3 DNA reads TGTGCCAGCAGTGAAGGTGGGACCTGGTGGTTC. This sequence encodes CASSEGGTWWF.